The TCR beta chain described here comes from a study of T-cell reconstitution after alpha-beta-depleted transplantation in children. This clonotype has only a few counts. The CDR3 extends over 13 amino acids. CDR1 and CDR2 (germline): MNHEY, SVGAGI. V was cut by 3 bases and J by 3 bases, with 8 bases left in between. Unique molecular identifiers tagged the TCRbeta library. TCRdb redid the calling of the PCR reads with MiXCR, one entry per CDR3 protein. This sample has some 500,000 distinct CDR3 sequences; approximately 20% occur once, and the top ten carry about 3.1%. This TCR was sampled from a human donor who donated a stem cell graft to a child with acute lymphoblastic leukemia. The chain couples TRBV6-5 to TRBJ2-5; D gene ambiguous. Here the sequenced sample was PBMCs from the stem cell graft donor, taken from the stem cell graft. The CDR3 sequence: CASSYTPEETQYF. The CDR3 DNA sequence: TGTGCCAGCAGTTATACCCCAGAAGAGACCCAGTACTTC.